A single T cell receptor (beta chain) is shown here with its context. Its antigen is unknown. CDR3 length: 15 amino acids. Trimming left V 7 bases short and J 7 bases short, with 20 bases between. Looked up from germline, CDR1 is MDHEN and CDR2 is SYDVKM. The sample originates from a study of OX40 agonist ivuxolimab in advanced cancers. Overall study results and limits: Both blood CD4+ and CD8+ T cells showed clonal growth by week 6 at 0.1 to 3.0 mg/kg.

Clones were sequenced by immunoSEQ multiplex PCR, and TCRdb holds only the in-frame ones, with some missing. This sample has about 62,000 clones; around 79% occur once, and the top ten carry under 13%. The sequencing used CD4+ or CD8+ T cells sorted from blood, collected in a trial of the OX40 agonist ivuxolimab. The chain recombines TRBV28 with TRBJ1-5; the D gene is possibly TRBD1 (6 bases). This clonotype was sampled from an adult with an advanced solid tumor such as melanoma, head and neck, liver or kidney cancer. In DNA, the CDR3 is TGTGCCAGCACTCTAGGGGGAGGTACCCAACAGCCCCAGCATTTT. Protein: CASTLGGGTQQPQHF.